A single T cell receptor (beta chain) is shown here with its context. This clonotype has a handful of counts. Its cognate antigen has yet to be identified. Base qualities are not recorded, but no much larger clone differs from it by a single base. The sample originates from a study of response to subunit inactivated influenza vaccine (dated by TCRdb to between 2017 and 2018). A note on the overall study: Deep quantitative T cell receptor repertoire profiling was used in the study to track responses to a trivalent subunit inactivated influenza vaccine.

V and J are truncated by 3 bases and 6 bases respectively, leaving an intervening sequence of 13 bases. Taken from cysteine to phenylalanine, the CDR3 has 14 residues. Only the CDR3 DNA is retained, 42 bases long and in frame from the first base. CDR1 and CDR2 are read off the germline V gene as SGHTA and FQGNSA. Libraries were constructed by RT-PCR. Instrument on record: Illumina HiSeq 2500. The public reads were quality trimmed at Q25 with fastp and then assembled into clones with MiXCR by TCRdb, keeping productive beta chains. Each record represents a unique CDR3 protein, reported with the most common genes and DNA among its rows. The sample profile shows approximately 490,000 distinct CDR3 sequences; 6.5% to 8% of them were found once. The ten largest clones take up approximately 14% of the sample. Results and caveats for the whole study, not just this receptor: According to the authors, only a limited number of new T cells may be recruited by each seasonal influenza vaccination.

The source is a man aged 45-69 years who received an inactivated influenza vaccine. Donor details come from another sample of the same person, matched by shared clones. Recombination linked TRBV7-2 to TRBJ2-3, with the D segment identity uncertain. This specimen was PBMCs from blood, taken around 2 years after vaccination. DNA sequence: TGTGCCAGCAGCTTTCGGGCCCAAATGGATACGCAGTATTTT. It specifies CASSFRAQMDTQYF.